The 6 T cell receptor beta chains below all came from one sample that was sequenced in a study of identical twins. TCRdb redid the calling of the 5' RACE reads with MiXCR, one entry per CDR3 protein. The table lists 500,000 to 550,000 distinct CDR3 sequences, 20% to 25% of them singletons. The sample also formed part of further work on T cells expressing NK-cell markers.

The sequencing sample was made of CD4+ T cells sorted from blood. Receptors originate from a woman aged 18-29 years in good health.

The table lists this clonotype with many counts. V and J are TRBV6-5 and TRBJ1-5; maybe TRBD1 (6 bases). From germline, CDR1 is MNHEY and CDR2 SVGAGI. This CDR3 contains 14 residues. V was pared by 5 bases and J by 5 bases, with 13 bases between. For the CDR3, the DNA is TGTGCCAGCAGTGTCTTTAGGGGGGATCAGCCCCAGCATTTT. Amino acids: CASSVFRGDQPQHF.

V and J are TRBV7-2 and TRBJ1-4; tentative D call: TRBD1 (5 bases). The germline V gene encodes CDR1 SGHTA and CDR2 FQGNSA. The CDR3 is made up of 13 amino acids. Trimming left V 1 base short and J 14 bases short, with 14 bases between. The CDR3 DNA is TGTGCCAGCAGCTTAGAGGAGGGCAGGGCGCTGTTTTTT. Protein product: CASSLEEGRALFF.

J is TRBJ1-6 and V is TRBV12-3 or TRBV12-4, with TRBD1 as a possible D gene (6 bases). V lost 7 bases to trimming and J lost 5 bases, with 12 bases between them. The CDR3 extends over 14 amino acids. The CDR3 sequence: CASKLDRDNSPLHF. DNA of the CDR3: TGTGCCAGCAAGTTGGACAGAGATAATTCACCCCTCCACTTT.

The chain carries TRBV3-1 and TRBJ2-1; D gene unclear. In germline, CDR1 is LGHDT, CDR2 YNNKEL (reference sequence). Trimming shortened V by 1 base and J by 1 base, and 8 bases separated the two germline ends. The CDR3 contains 15 residues. The CDR3 region has the DNA TGTGCCAGCAGCCAAGGGGTCCAATCCTACAATGAGCAGTTCTTC. Encoded protein: CASSQGVQSYNEQFF.

This clonotype has a handful of counts. This sequence joins TRBV12-3 or TRBV12-4 and TRBJ1-1; perhaps TRBD1 as D (6 bases). V was trimmed by 5 bases and J by 0 bases, leaving 10 bases between them. CDR3 length: 14 amino acids. In DNA, the CDR3 is TGTGCCAGCAGTGAGAGACAGGTGAACACTGAAGCTTTCTTT. This gives the protein CASSERQVNTEAFF.

This clonotype was observed at least ten times. The rearrangement uses TRBV12-3 or TRBV12-4 and TRBJ2-2, with a weak D call TRBD1 (5 bases). Trimming shortened V by 6 bases and J by 4 bases, and 15 bases separated the two germline ends. This CDR3 is built from 15 residues. CDR3 region: CASSYQTEFTGELFF. CDR3 nucleotides: TGTGCCAGCAGCTATCAGACAGAGTTCACCGGGGAGCTGTTTTTT.